The rows below give T cell receptor beta chains drawn from one sample of a study of blood T cell repertoires in COVID-19. Produced via immunoSEQ multiplex PCR; TCRdb's table is partial and in-frame only. The table lists 99,000 or so clones, less than 90% of them singletons, with about 5.1% in the top ten. Sequencing was performed on peripheral blood. These receptors originate from a human donor in a cohort sampled during active COVID-19. Both conserved end residues are part of each CDR3. A D gene is named only where the DNA matches it firmly. Not all rows give a size; the values are once, few, many and, for expanded clones, a class.

clone_size d_call j_call v_call cdr3_nt cdr3_aa
- - TRBJ2-3 TRBV29-1 TGCAGCGTTGAAGAGTCAGTCCAAGATACGCAGTATTTT CSVEESVQDTQYF
- TRBD2 TRBJ2-1 TRBV9 TGTGCCAGCAGCGTAGGGGGGACTAGCGGGATCAATGAGCAGTTCTTC CASSVGGTSGINEQFF
- - TRBJ2-5 TRBV19 TGTGCCAGCAGAATTTCGGGGTCCCAAGAGACCCAGTACTTC CASRISGSQETQYF
- - TRBJ1-4 TRBV4-2 TGTGCCAGCAGCCAAGATAGAATGTTAAATGAAAAACTGTTTTTT CASSQDRMLNEKLFF
- - TRBJ1-1 TRBV6-6 TGTGCCAGCAGTTACGGGATGGGAAGGGGTGGTACTGAAGCTTTCTTT CASSYGMGRGGTEAFF
- - TRBJ1-2 TRBV28 TGTGCCAGCAGTTCTGGACAGAACTATGGCTACACCTTC CASSSGQNYGYTF
- TRBD2 TRBJ2-5 TRBV3-1/TRBV3-2 TGTGCCAGCCGCTTAGCGGGAGGAGGGGAGACCCAGTACTTC CASRLAGGGETQYF
- TRBD2 TRBJ2-3 TRBV25-1 TGTGCCAGCAGTTTCGGGACTAACACAGATACGCAGTATTTT CASSFGTNTDTQYF
- - TRBJ1-2 TRBV7-2 TGTGCCAGCAGCTTAGGAGGGACACCTCATGGCTACACCTTC CASSLGGTPHGYTF
- - TRBJ1-5 TRBV5-6 TGTGCCAGCAGCTTGGGGGGAGGACAGCCCCAGCATTTT CASSLGGGQPQHF
once TRBD2 TRBJ2-1 TRBV2 TGTGCCAGCAGCGAAGGACTAGCGGTATACAATGAGCAGTTCTTC CASSEGLAVYNEQFF
- TRBD1 TRBJ2-5 TRBV7-9 TGTGCCAGCTCCGGACAGGTTAAAAAAGAGACCCAGTACTTC CASSGQVKKETQYF
- TRBD1 TRBJ1-1 TRBV5-1 TGCGCCAGCAGTTCTGGACCAGGGGGGTCCACTGAAGCTTTCTTT CASSSGPGGSTEAFF
- TRBD2 TRBJ2-1 TRBV24-1 TGTGCCACCAGTGATTTGAGGCTAGCGGGGGGAAACAATGAGCAGTTCTTC CATSDLRLAGGNNEQFF
- - TRBJ2-3 TRBV4-2 TGTGCCAGCAGCCAAGTTGCTAGCCACACAGATACGCAGTATTTT CASSQVASHTDTQYF
- - TRBJ2-3 TRBV27 TGTGCCAGCAGCCTAGGGGGTTGGGGCACAGATACGCAGTATTTT CASSLGGWGTDTQYF
- - TRBJ1-3 TRBV6-6 TGTGCCAGCAGTCCCTCAGGGTTCTCTGGAAACACCATATATTTT CASSPSGFSGNTIYF
- TRBD1 TRBJ2-5 TRBV7-9 TGTGCCAGCAGTTCCCCGCCAGACAGGGGGCTGGAGACCCAGTACTTC CASSSPPDRGLETQYF
- TRBD1 TRBJ1-2 TRBV5-1 TGCGCCAGCAGCTTGGGCGGGACAGCGAACTATGGCTACACCTTC CASSLGGTANYGYTF
- TRBD2 TRBJ2-5 TRBV11-3 TGTGCCAGCAGCCCAGGCGGGGGGGCCCCAGAGACCCAGTACTTC CASSPGGGAPETQYF
few - TRBJ2-1 TRBV29-1 TGCAGCGTTGAAGATGGGCGGGGGCCCCGACCTCAGTTCTTC CSVEDGRGPRPQFF
- - TRBJ1-2 TRBV27 TGTGCCAGCAGATTACAGGGTATCCCCTCCTATGGCTACACCTTC CASRLQGIPSYGYTF
- - TRBJ2-1 TRBV5-5 TGTGCCAGCAGCTTGGCGGGGAGCTCCTACAATGAGCAGTTCTTC CASSLAGSSYNEQFF
- - TRBJ1-2 TRBV27 TGTGCCAGCAGTCTAACAGGTTACTATGGCTACACCTTC CASSLTGYYGYTF
- TRBD1 TRBJ1-4 TRBV14 TGTGCCAGCAGCCAAAGACAGGGCACTAATGAAAAACTGTTTTTT CASSQRQGTNEKLFF
- - TRBJ1-5 TRBV5-1 TGCGCCAGCAGCATGGGGGGACTCTCGGGCCAGCCCCAGCATTTT CASSMGGLSGQPQHF
- TRBD2 TRBJ2-3 TRBV3-1/TRBV3-2 TGTGCCAGCAGCCAAGGAAGGACTAGCGGGAGGGCTAGCACAGATACGCAGTATTTT CASSQGRTSGRASTDTQYF
- TRBD1 TRBJ1-1 TRBV6-5 TGTGCCAGCACCAAGGACAGGGACTTTGTAGCTTTCTTT CASTKDRDFVAFF
- TRBD1 TRBJ2-2 TRBV6-5 TGTGCCAGCATTAACAGGGGGCTCGACGGGGAGCTGTTTTTT CASINRGLDGELFF
- - TRBJ2-7 TRBV5-1 TGCGCCAGCAGCTTAATAGCGGTGGAAGCCTACGAGCAGTACTTC CASSLIAVEAYEQYF
- - TRBJ2-7 TRBV27 TGTGCCAGCAGTTTGAGAGGGGGCTACGAGCAGTACTTC CASSLRGGYEQYF
- - TRBJ2-3 TRBV7-2 TGTGCCAGCAGCTTACAGGGGGTTAGCGGGGTGTTCACAGATACGCAGTATTTT CASSLQGVSGVFTDTQYF
- - TRBJ2-2 TRBV9 TGTGCCAGCAGCGTAGTCGCCGGGGAGCTGTTTTTT CASSVVAGELFF
- TRBD2 TRBJ2-7 TRBV11-2 TGTGCCAGCAGCAAAAACCCGGGACTAGCGGGAGGGTCGCGTGAGCAGTACTTC CASSKNPGLAGGSREQYF
- - TRBJ2-1 TRBV5-1 TGCGCCAGCAGCTTGTACAGGCCTAACAATGAGCAGTTCTTC CASSLYRPNNEQFF
- TRBD1 TRBJ2-3 TRBV6-5 TGTGCCAGCGTCCGGGACAGGATCACAGATACGCAGTATTTT CASVRDRITDTQYF
- - TRBJ1-3 TRBV3-1/TRBV3-2 TGTGCCAGCAGCCGGACCCCGGGGAACACCATATATTTT CASSRTPGNTIYF
- TRBD2 TRBJ2-1 TRBV10-2 TGCGCCAGCATCATATCAGCGGGGAGCAATGAGCAGTTCTTC CASIISAGSNEQFF
- - TRBJ2-3 TRBV11-2 TGTGCCAGCAGCAATAGACAGGGACTAGGGAGAAATACGCAGTATTTT CASSNRQGLGRNTQYF
once - TRBJ1-5 TRBV6-6 TGTGCCAGTGGACAGCACAATCAGCCCCAGCATTTT CASGQHNQPQHF
- - TRBJ1-2 TRBV7-2 TGTGCCAGCAGCCCCCGGACAGATAACTATGGCTACACCTTC CASSPRTDNYGYTF